Below, one T cell receptor beta chain is given with its context. Its antigen remains unidentified. cDNA synthesis used the whole RNA isolate, giving expressed TCRB sequences. Using immunoSEQ multiplex PCR, the repertoire was profiled, and TCRdb retains in-frame clones only, with some absent. This table holds 390,000 or so clones, approximately 13% found once. This entry is derived from a study of beta chain features in type 1 diabetes. Findings and limits, study-wide: PCR might favor shorter templates, but any such skew would affect patients and controls equally. In every one of the four CD4+ subsets, TCRB CDR3s were moderately but significantly shorter in Type 1 diabetes patients.

This CDR3 is built from 13 residues. Per germline, CDR1 LGHNA and CDR2 YNFKEQ. V shed 10 bases and J 3 bases; nucleotides not matched to a gene: 7. Material: naive CD4+ T cells from blood. The chain is built from TRBV4-2 and TRBJ2-5; 8 bases fit TRBD2. This clonotype was sampled from a man younger than 40 in good health. CDR3 protein: CATRHSGEETQYF. The CDR3 DNA reads TGTGCCACCAGGCATAGCGGGGAAGAGACCCAGTACTTC.